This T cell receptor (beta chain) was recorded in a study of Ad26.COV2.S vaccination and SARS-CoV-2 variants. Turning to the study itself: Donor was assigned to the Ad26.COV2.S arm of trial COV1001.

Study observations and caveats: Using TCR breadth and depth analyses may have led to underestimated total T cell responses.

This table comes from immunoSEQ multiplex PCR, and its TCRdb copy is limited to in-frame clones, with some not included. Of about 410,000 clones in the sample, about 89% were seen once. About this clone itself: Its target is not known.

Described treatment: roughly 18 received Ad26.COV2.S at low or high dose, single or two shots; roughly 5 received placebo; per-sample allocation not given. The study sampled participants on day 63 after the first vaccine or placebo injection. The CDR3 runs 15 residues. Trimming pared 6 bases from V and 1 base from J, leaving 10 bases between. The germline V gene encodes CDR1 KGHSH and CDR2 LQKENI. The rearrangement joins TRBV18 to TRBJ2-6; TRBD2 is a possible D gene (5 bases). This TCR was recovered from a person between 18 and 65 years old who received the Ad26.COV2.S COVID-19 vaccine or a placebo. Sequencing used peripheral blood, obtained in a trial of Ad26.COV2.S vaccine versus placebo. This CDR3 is CASSRTDSGANVLTF. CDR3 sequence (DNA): TGTGCCAGCTCTCGGACTGATTCTGGGGCCAACGTCCTGACTTTC.